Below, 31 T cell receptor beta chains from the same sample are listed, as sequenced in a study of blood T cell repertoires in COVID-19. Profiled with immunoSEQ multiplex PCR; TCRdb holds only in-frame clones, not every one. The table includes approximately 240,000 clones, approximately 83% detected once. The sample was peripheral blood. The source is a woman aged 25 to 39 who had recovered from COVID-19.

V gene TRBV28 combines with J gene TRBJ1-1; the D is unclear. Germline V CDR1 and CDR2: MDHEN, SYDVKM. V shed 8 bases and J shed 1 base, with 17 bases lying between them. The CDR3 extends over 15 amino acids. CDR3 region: CASGPYTDPNTEAFF. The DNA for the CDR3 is TGTGCCAGCGGTCCTTATACAGACCCGAACACTGAAGCTTTCTTT.

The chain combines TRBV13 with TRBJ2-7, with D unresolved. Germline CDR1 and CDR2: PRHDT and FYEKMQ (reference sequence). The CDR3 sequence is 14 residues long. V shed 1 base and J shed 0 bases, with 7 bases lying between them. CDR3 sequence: CASSLARPSYEQYF. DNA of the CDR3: TGTGCCAGCAGCTTAGCGCGCCCCTCCTACGAGCAGTACTTC. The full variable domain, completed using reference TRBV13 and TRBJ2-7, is AAGVIQSPRHLIKEKRETATLKCYPIPRHDTVYWYQQGPGQDPQFLISFYEKMQSDKGSIPDRFSAQQFSDYHSELNMSSLELGDSALYFCASSLARPSYEQYFGPGTRLTVT.

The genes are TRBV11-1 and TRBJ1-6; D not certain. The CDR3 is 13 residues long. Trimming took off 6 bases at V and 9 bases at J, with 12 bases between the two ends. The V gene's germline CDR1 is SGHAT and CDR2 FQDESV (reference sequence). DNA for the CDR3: TGTGCCAGCAGAGAGACGAGGTCTTCACCCCTCCACTTT. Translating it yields CASRETRSSPLHF.

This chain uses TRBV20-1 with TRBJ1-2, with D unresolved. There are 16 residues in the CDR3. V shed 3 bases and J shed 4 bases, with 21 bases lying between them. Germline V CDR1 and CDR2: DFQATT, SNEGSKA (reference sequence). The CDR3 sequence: CSASPWGSGMSYGYTF. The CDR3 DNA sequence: TGCAGTGCTAGTCCCTGGGGATCGGGGATGTCCTATGGCTACACCTTC.

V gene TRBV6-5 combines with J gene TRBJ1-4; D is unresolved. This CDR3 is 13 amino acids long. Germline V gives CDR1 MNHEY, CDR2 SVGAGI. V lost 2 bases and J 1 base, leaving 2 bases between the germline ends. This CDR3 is CASSYQTNEKLFF. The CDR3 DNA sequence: TGTGCCAGCAGTTACCAAACTAATGAAAAACTGTTTTTT.

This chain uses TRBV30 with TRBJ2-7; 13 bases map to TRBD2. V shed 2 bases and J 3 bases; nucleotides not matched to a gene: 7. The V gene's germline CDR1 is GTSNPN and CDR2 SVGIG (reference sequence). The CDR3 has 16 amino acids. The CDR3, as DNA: TGTGCCTGGAGTCATGTTCGGACTAGCGGGAGCTACGAGCAGTACTTC. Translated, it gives CAWSHVRTSGSYEQYF.

The DNA of the CDR3 is TGTGCCAGCAGTACCCGACAAGGGGGCTACAATGAGCAGTTCTTC. Protein product: CASSTRQGGYNEQFF. The chain joins TRBV28 to TRBJ2-1, with D possibly TRBD1 on 6 matching bases. Germline V gene data show CDR1 as MDHEN and CDR2 as SYDVKM. The CDR3 consists of 15 residues. The V and J ends lost 5 bases and 3 bases respectively, with 14 bases between them.

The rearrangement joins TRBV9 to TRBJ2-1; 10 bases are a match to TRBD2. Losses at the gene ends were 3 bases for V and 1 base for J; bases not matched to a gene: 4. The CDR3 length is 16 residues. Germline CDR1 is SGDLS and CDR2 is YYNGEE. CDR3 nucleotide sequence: TGTGCCAGCAGCGGTTGGACTAGCGGATCCTACAATGAGCAGTTCTTC. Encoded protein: CASSGWTSGSYNEQFF.

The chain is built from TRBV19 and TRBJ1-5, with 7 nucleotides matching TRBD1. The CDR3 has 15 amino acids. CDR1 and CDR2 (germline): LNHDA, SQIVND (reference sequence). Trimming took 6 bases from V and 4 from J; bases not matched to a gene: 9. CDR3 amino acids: CASSARDSPNQPQHF. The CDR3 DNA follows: TGTGCCAGTAGCGCACGGGACAGCCCTAATCAGCCCCAGCATTTT.

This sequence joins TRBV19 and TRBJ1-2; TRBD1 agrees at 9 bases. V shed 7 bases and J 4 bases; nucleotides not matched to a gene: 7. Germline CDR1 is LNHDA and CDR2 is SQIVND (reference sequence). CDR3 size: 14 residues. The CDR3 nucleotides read TGTGCCAGTACCCCGGGACAGGGACCCTATGGCTACACCTTC. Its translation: CASTPGQGPYGYTF.

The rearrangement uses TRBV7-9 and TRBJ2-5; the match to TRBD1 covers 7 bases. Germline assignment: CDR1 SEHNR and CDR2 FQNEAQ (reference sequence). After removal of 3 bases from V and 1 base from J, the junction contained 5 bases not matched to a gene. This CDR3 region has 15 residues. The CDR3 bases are TGTGCCAGCAGCTTCTCCGGGACAGTCCAAGAGACCCAGTACTTC. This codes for CASSFSGTVQETQYF.

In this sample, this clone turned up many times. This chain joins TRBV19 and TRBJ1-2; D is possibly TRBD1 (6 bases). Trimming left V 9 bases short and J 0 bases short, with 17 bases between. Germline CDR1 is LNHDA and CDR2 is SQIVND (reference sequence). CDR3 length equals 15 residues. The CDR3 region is CASNPQGPANYGYTF. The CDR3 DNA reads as TGTGCCAGCAACCCACAGGGCCCAGCTAACTATGGCTACACCTTC.

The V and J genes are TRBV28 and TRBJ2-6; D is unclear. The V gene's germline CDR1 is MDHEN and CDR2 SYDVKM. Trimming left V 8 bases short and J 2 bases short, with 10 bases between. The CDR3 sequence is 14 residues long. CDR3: CASDPGAGANVLTF. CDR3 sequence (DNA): TGTGCCAGCGACCCTGGAGCTGGGGCCAACGTCCTGACTTTC.

The CDR3 loop reads CATSRDTADTQYF. As DNA, the CDR3 is TGTGCCACCAGCAGGGACACCGCAGATACGCAGTATTTT. The chain joins TRBV15 to TRBJ2-3; maybe TRBD1 (5 bases). Trimming took off 3 bases at V and 4 bases at J, with 8 bases between the two ends. CDR3 size: 13 residues. Per germline, CDR1 LNHNV and CDR2 YYDKDF (reference sequence).

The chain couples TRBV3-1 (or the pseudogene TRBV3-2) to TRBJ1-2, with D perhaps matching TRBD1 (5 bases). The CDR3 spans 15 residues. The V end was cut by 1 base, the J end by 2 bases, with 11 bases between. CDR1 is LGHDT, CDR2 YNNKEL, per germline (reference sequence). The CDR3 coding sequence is TGTGCCAGCAGCCAAGTAAGCAGGGCCAACTATGGCTACACCTTC. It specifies CASSQVSRANYGYTF.

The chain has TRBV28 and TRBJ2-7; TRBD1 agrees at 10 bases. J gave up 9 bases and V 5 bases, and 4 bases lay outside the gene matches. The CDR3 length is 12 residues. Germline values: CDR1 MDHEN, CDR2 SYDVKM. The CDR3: CASSVGTGVQYF. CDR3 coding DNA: TGTGCCAGCAGTGTTGGGACAGGGGTGCAGTACTTC.

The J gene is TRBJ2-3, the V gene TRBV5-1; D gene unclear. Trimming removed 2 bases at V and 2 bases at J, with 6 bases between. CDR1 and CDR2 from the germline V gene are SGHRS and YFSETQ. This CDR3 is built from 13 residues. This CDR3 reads CASSFGDTDTQYF. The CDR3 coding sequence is TGCGCCAGCAGCTTCGGAGACACAGATACGCAGTATTTT.

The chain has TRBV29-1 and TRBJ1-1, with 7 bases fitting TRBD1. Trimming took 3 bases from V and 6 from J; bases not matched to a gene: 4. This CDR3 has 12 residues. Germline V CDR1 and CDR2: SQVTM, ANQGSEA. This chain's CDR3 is CSVDRGYAEAFF. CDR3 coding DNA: TGCAGCGTTGACAGGGGGTACGCTGAAGCTTTCTTT.

The CDR3 nucleotides read TGCGCCAGCAGCAGCACTAGCGGGTGGGCCAATGAGCAGTTCTTC. Protein product: CASSSTSGWANEQFF. The V gene is TRBV5-1, the J gene TRBJ2-1; 9 bases map to TRBD2. J gave up 6 bases and V 4 bases, and 8 bases lay outside the gene matches. Germline CDR1 reads SGHRS; CDR2 reads YFSETQ. There are 15 residues in the CDR3.

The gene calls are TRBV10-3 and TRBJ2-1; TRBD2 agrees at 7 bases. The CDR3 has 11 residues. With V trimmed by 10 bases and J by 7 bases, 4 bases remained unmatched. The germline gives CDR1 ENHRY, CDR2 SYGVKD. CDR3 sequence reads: CATGLVNEQFF. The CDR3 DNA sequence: TGTGCCACCGGACTAGTGAATGAGCAGTTCTTC.

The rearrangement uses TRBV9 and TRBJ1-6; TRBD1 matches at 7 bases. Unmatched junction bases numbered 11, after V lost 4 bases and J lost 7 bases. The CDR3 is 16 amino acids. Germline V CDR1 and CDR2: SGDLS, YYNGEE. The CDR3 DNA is TGTGCCAGCAGCTCTTCAGGGGGATTGAGAAATTCACCCCTCCACTTT. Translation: CASSSSGGLRNSPLHF.

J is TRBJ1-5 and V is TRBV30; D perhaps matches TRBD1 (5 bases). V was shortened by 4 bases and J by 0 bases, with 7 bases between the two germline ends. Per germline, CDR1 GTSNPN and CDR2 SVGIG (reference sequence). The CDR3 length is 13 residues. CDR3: CAWTGNSNQPQHF. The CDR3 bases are TGTGCCTGGACAGGGAATAGCAATCAGCCCCAGCATTTT.

CDR3 residues: CASSSDRGPTEAFF. The DNA of the CDR3 is TGTGCCAGCAGTTCCGACAGGGGGCCCACTGAAGCTTTCTTT. The rearrangement links TRBV6-6 to TRBJ1-1; 10 bases align to TRBD1. This CDR3 is 14 amino acids long. Germline V gene data show CDR1 as MNHNY and CDR2 as SVGAGI (reference sequence). With 4 bases clipped from V and 4 bases from J, the junction kept 3 bases outside the gene matches.

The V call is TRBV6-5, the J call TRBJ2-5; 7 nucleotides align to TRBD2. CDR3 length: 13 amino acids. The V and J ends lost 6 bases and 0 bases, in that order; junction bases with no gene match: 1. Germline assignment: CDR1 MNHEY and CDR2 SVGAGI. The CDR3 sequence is CASRGGYQETQYF. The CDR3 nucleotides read TGTGCCAGCAGGGGGGGGTACCAAGAGACCCAGTACTTC.

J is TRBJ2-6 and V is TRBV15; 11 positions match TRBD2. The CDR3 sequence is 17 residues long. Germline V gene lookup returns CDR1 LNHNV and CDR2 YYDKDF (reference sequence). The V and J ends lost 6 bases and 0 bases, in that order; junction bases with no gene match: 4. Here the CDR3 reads CATSISGRVSGANVLTF. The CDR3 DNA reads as TGTGCCACCAGTATTAGCGGGAGGGTCTCTGGGGCCAACGTCCTGACTTTC.

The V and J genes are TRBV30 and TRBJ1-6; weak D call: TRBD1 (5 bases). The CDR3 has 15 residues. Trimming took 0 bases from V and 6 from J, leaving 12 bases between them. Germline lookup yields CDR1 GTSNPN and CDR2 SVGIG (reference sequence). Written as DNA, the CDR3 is TGTGCCTGGAGTGTAACCAGGGTCGGTAATTCACCCCTCCACTTT. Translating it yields CAWSVTRVGNSPLHF.

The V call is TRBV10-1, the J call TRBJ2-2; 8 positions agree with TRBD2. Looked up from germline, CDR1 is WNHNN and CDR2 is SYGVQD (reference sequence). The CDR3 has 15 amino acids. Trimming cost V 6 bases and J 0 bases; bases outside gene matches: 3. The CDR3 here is CASSDSGTNTGELFF. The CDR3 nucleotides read TGCGCCAGCAGCGATAGCGGGACGAACACCGGGGAGCTGTTTTTT.

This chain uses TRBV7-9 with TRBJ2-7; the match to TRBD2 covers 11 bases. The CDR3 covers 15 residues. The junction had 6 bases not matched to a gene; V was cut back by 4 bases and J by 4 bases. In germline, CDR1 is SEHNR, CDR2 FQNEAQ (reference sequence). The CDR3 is CASSSTSGSSYEQYF. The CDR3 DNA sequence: TGTGCCAGCAGCTCCACTAGCGGGAGTTCTTACGAGCAGTACTTC.

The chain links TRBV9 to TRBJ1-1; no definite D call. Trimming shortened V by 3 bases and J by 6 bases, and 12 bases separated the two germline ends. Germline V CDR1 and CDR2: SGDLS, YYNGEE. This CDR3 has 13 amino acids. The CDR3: CASSERYGSEAFF. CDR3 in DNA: TGTGCCAGCAGCGAGCGCTACGGGTCTGAAGCTTTCTTT.

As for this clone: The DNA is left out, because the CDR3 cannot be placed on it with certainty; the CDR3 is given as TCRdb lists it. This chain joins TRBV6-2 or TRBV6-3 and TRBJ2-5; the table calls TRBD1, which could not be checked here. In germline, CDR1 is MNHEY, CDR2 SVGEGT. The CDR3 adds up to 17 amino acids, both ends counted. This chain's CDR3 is CASSTSGQGAYRETQYF.

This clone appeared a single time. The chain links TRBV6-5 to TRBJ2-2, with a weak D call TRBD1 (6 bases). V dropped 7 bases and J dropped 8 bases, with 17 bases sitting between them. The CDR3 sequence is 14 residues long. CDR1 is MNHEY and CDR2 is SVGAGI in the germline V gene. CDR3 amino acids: CASTDRQGKGELFF. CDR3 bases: TGTGCCAGCACGGATCGTCAGGGGAAGGGGGAGCTGTTTTTT.